Listed below are T cell receptor beta chains from one sample, sequenced in a study of Graves' ophthalmopathy and Graves' hyperthyroidism. TCRdb passed the multiplex PCR reads through MiXCR, listing each CDR3 protein once. The sample includes fewer than 600,000 distinct CDR3 sequences, around 14% of them seen just once. The sample comprised blood. The receptors were sampled from a woman in her thirties with Graves' ophthalmopathy. Both conserved end residues are part of each CDR3. A D gene is named only where the DNA matches it firmly. The size of a clone is reported for some rows only, either as once, few or many, or as a class for expanded clones.

J gene,V gene,clone size,D gene,CDR3 DNA,CDR3 protein
TRBJ2-7,TRBV7-9,.,TRBD1,TGTGCCAACCCTCCGGGACAGGGGGCACACGAGCAGTACTTC,CANPPGQGAHEQYF
TRBJ2-4,TRBV6-5,many,.,TGTGCCAGCAGTTACTCCTGGGGCGCGACCAAAAACATTCAGTACTTC,CASSYSWGATKNIQYF
TRBJ1-2,TRBV9,many,.,TGTGCCAGCAGCGTAGATAACGGGTATACAGGCTACACCTTC,CASSVDNGYTGYTF
TRBJ2-4,TRBV3-1,.,TRBD2,TGTGCCAGCAGACCAACGCTAGCGGGCGCCAAAAACATTCAGTACTTC,CASRPTLAGAKNIQYF
TRBJ2-5,TRBV12-3/TRBV12-4,many,TRBD2,TGTGCCACCAGGCGGGGGGGGCGTGAGACCCAGTACTTC,CATRRGGRETQYF
TRBJ2-7,TRBV6-1,many,.,TGTGCCAGCAGTGATGGGGCAGCGGGTTACGAGCAGTACTTC,CASSDGAAGYEQYF
TRBJ1-3,TRBV7-8,many,.,TGTGCCAGCAGCGTACGACTGCGCTCTGGAAACACCATATATTTT,CASSVRLRSGNTIYF
TRBJ2-5,TRBV6-2/TRBV6-3,many,TRBD1,TGTGCCAGCAATTCTGAGACAGGGGGCTGGAAGACCCAGTACTTC,CASNSETGGWKTQYF
TRBJ1-2,TRBV5-5,many,TRBD1,TGTGCCAGCAGCTCCGGGGACAGGGCAAGAATTATGAGCTACACCTTC,CASSSGDRARIMSYTF
TRBJ1-2,TRBV12-3/TRBV12-4,few,TRBD1,TGTGCCAGCAGCCCGGGACAGGGGGCTTGGGGCTACACCTTC,CASSPGQGAWGYTF
TRBJ2-7,TRBV6-5,many,TRBD2,TGTGCCAGCAGGACCGGGGGGGGGTCCTACGAGCAGTACTTC,CASRTGGGSYEQYF
TRBJ1-6,TRBV12-3/TRBV12-4,many,TRBD1,TGTGCCAGCACCCTGACAGGGGGCGGTTCACCCCTCCACTTT,CASTLTGGGSPLHF
TRBJ2-7,TRBV6-1,few,TRBD2,TGTGCCAGCACCTACGGGACTAGCGGGAGCTCCTACGAGCAGTACTTC,CASTYGTSGSSYEQYF
TRBJ2-5,TRBV14,many,TRBD1,TGTGCCAGCAGCCACGCCCAGACAGGGGTACATGAGACCCAGTACTTC,CASSHAQTGVHETQYF
TRBJ1-5,TRBV7-8,many,.,TGTGCCAGCAGCTTCCTCAGGACAGATCAGCCCCAGCATTTT,CASSFLRTDQPQHF
TRBJ1-2,TRBV2,many,.,TGTGCCAGCAGTGCGTCTAACAGCCATGGCTACACCTTC,CASSASNSHGYTF
TRBJ1-5,TRBV20-1,many,TRBD1,TGCAGTGCTAACCCTATAGACAGGGCTCAGCCCCAGCATTTT,CSANPIDRAQPQHF
TRBJ2-5,TRBV20-1,many,.,TGCAGTGCTAGAGAGGGGGCCCAGTACCAAGAGACCCAGTACTTC,CSAREGAQYQETQYF
TRBJ1-1,TRBV28,many,.,TGTGCCAGCAGTCTCGGGACATCGCACACTGAAGCTTTCTTT,CASSLGTSHTEAFF
TRBJ2-7,TRBV9,many,.,TGTGCCAGCAGCGCGTTAATCGGGGACTCCTACGAGCAGTACTTC,CASSALIGDSYEQYF
TRBJ2-7,TRBV7-2,.,.,TGTGCCAGCAGCTTAGATTGGGAGGTCGAGCAGTACTTC,CASSLDWEVEQYF
TRBJ2-7,TRBV20-1,.,.,TGCAGTGCTAGTGGCGAGGGGTACGACGAGCAGTACTTC,CSASGEGYDEQYF
TRBJ1-3,TRBV19,many,.,TGTGCCAGTAGTCCTAGGGTGAGGACTGGAAACACCATATATTTT,CASSPRVRTGNTIYF